A single sample is the source of the 23 T cell receptor beta chains below, sequenced in a study of cytomegalovirus exposure and HLA in healthy donors. The PCR made use of 60 Vbeta and 13 Jbeta primers. The data were produced by immunoSEQ multiplex PCR, yet TCRdb's version contains in-frame clones alone and is incomplete. The table lists about 61,000 clones, 89% of them singletons. Sequencing was carried out using PBMCs. Source of these receptors: a man under 40 in good health and CMV-seropositive.

The gene calls are TRBV19 and TRBJ1-2; 9 bases are shared with TRBD1. This CDR3 is built from 17 residues. Germline V gives CDR1 LNHDA, CDR2 SQIVND (reference sequence). V shed 6 bases and J 0 bases; nucleotides not matched to a gene: 11. As DNA, the CDR3 is TGTGCCAGTAGCTACCTATTCGGGACAGGGCCTAACTATGGCTACACCTTC. It specifies CASSYLFGTGPNYGYTF.

The chain links TRBV27 to TRBJ2-3; D call uncertain. Trimming removed 5 bases at V and 8 bases at J, with 14 bases between. Germline CDR1 and CDR2: MNHEY and SMNVEV (reference sequence). This CDR3 has 13 amino acids. This CDR3 is CASSPILTGTQYF. The CDR3 nucleotides read TGTGCCAGCAGTCCTATCCTGACTGGTACGCAGTATTTT.

This clone was seen a few times. The CDR3 here is CASRPPPSFIYNEQFF. Written as DNA, the CDR3 is TGTGCCAGCAGGCCGCCCCCTAGCTTCATATACAATGAGCAGTTCTTC. The chain carries TRBV28 and TRBJ2-1; a possible D gene is TRBD2 (5 bases). Germline CDR1 is MDHEN and CDR2 is SYDVKM. Trimming took 6 bases from V and 4 from J, leaving 19 bases between them. The CDR3 is 16 amino acids.

The genes are TRBV4-2 and TRBJ1-3, with D hard to call. Per the germline V gene, CDR1 is LGHNA and CDR2 is YNFKEQ. This CDR3 is built from 18 residues. V was clipped by 1 base and J by 0 bases, with 16 bases between them. CDR3 sequence (DNA): TGTGCCAGCAGCCAAGCGAGCGGAGCTTCTCCCTCTGGAAACACCATATATTTT. Protein sequence: CASSQASGASPSGNTIYF.

The CDR3 DNA is TGCAGCGGCATCGCGGGGGGGTTCACCGGGGAGCTGTTTTTT. Translation: CSGIAGGFTGELFF. V is TRBV29-1 and J is TRBJ2-2; 9 nucleotides align to TRBD2. Germline loops: CDR1 SQVTM, CDR2 ANQGSEA. Unmatched junction bases numbered 7, after V lost 7 bases and J lost 4 bases. This CDR3 is 14 amino acids long.

This chain joins TRBV10-3 and TRBJ1-1; D unresolved. The CDR3 covers 13 residues. Trimming removed 4 bases at V and 4 bases at J, with 10 bases between. Looked up from germline, CDR1 is ENHRY and CDR2 is SYGVKD. The CDR3 loop is CAISGYVGTEAFF. CDR3 DNA: TGTGCCATCAGTGGCTACGTTGGCACTGAAGCTTTCTTT.

Points on this clone: Distinct nucleotide sequences in the sample also encode this CDR3. This rearrangement joins TRBV19 to TRBJ2-1, with 11 bases that match TRBD2. After removal of 7 bases from V and 4 bases from J, the junction contained 6 bases not matched to a gene. CDR3 size: 15 residues. CDR1 and CDR2 from the germline V gene are LNHDA and SQIVND (reference sequence). CDR3 bases: TGTGCCAGTACCACCGGGACTAGCGGATACAATGAGCAGTTCTTC. It translates to CASTTGTSGYNEQFF.

V gene TRBV6-6 combines with J gene TRBJ2-7, with D possibly matching TRBD1 (6 bases). V was trimmed by 2 bases and J by 3 bases, leaving 14 bases between them. CDR1 is MNHNY, CDR2 SVGAGI, per germline (reference sequence). The CDR3 sequence is 15 residues long. Here the CDR3 DNA reads TGTGCCAGCAGTTACGTGCAGGGGCGAGACTACGAGCAGTACTTC. As protein: CASSYVQGRDYEQYF.

The chain uses TRBV27 and TRBJ1-5; 8 bases map to TRBD1. V was pared by 8 bases and J by 2 bases, with 8 bases of the junction left unmatched. CDR1 and CDR2 from the germline V gene are MNHEY and SMNVEV (reference sequence). The CDR3 is made up of 15 amino acids. Written as DNA, the CDR3 is TGTGCCAGCGGCGATTCGACAGGGGGCAATCAGCCCCAGCATTTT. Its translation is CASGDSTGGNQPQHF.

This clone was recorded once. The V gene is TRBV5-1, the J gene TRBJ2-3, with TRBD2 matching over 11 bases. This CDR3 is built from 17 residues. Germline V lookup: CDR1 SGHRS, CDR2 YFSETQ. The V gene end was trimmed by 4 bases and the J gene end by 0 bases; junction bases not matched to a gene: 7. DNA of the CDR3: TGCGCCAGCAGCCCGGGACTAGCGGCCCGTAGCACAGATACGCAGTATTTT. Translating it yields CASSPGLAARSTDTQYF.

The V gene is TRBV28, the J gene TRBJ1-2; D gene uncertain. The CDR3 contains 13 residues. From germline, CDR1 is MDHEN and CDR2 SYDVKM. V lost 3 bases and J 6 bases, leaving 11 bases between the germline ends. The CDR3 DNA follows: TGTGCCAGCAGTTTCCTCTACGGAGATGGCTACACCTTC. It is translated as CASSFLYGDGYTF.

The V and J genes are TRBV7-9 and TRBJ2-1; perhaps TRBD2 as D (7 bases). V dropped 6 bases and J dropped 7 bases, with 16 bases sitting between them. The length of the CDR3 is 14 residues. Germline-derived CDR1 and CDR2 are SEHNR and FQNEAQ (reference sequence). The CDR3 loop is CASRPGLGGNEQFF. DNA for the CDR3: TGTGCCAGCAGACCCGGACTAGGGGGGAATGAGCAGTTCTTC.

This clone has a single count. The chain recombines TRBV25-1 with TRBJ2-3; the D gene is possibly TRBD2 (6 bases). The germline CDR1 and CDR2 sequences are MGHDK and SYGVNS. This CDR3 region has 15 residues. V shed 7 bases and J shed 2 bases, with 16 bases lying between them. The CDR3 region has the DNA TGTGCCAGCATGGGGACTTCCTTACTCACAGATACGCAGTATTTT. It translates to CASMGTSLLTDTQYF.

The V call is TRBV14, the J call TRBJ1-2; tentative D call: TRBD1 (5 bases). V was shortened by 7 bases and J by 3 bases, with 21 bases between the two germline ends. CDR1 is SGHDN and CDR2 is FVKESK in the germline V gene. The CDR3 covers 16 residues. CDR3 in amino acids: CASTPTSTVTDYGYTF. Here the CDR3 DNA reads TGTGCCAGCACCCCAACTTCGACAGTTACGGACTATGGCTACACCTTC.

The chain employs TRBV7-9 and TRBJ2-7; TRBD1 matches at 9 bases. With V trimmed by 2 bases and J by 5 bases, 4 bases remained unmatched. Germline V gene sequence: CDR1 SEHNR, CDR2 FQNEAQ (reference sequence). CDR3 size: 14 residues. Written as DNA, the CDR3 is TGTGCCAGCAGCTTAACAGGGGGCTTGGACGAGCAGTACTTC. Its translation is CASSLTGGLDEQYF.

The V gene is TRBV7-2, the J gene TRBJ1-1; D not certain. V shed 5 bases and J shed 4 bases, with 14 bases lying between them. The CDR3 contains 14 residues. The germline CDR1 and CDR2 sequences are SGHTA and FQGNSA. The CDR3 nucleotides are TGTGCCAGCAGCCCCAGGCACGCAGGCACTGAAGCTTTCTTT. It codes for CASSPRHAGTEAFF.

V usage is TRBV7-9 and J usage is TRBJ2-5, with TRBD1 matching over 7 bases. Germline V lookup: CDR1 SEHNR, CDR2 FQNEAQ (reference sequence). This CDR3 is built from 14 residues. V shed 1 base, J shed 5 bases, and the junction held 4 bases outside the gene matches. The CDR3 coding sequence is TGTGCCAGCAGCTTAGGCAGGGGGTGGGAGACCCAGTACTTC. This encodes CASSLGRGWETQYF.

The V and J genes are TRBV19 and TRBJ1-5; 7 bases are a match to TRBD1. CDR1 is LNHDA and CDR2 is SQIVND in the germline V gene (reference sequence). The CDR3 is 16 amino acids. After removal of 2 bases from V and 7 bases from J, the junction contained 11 bases not matched to a gene. The CDR3 nucleotides are TGTGCCAGTAGTATAAAGATTACGACAGGGAACCAGCCCCAGCATTTT. It codes for CASSIKITTGNQPQHF.

This chain uses TRBV9 with TRBJ1-2, with D tentatively TRBD1 (5 bases). The CDR3 totals 13 residues. V gave up 4 bases and J gave up 4 bases, with 11 bases separating them. Germline CDR1 and CDR2: SGDLS and YYNGEE. The DNA of the CDR3 is TGTGCCAGCAGCCCAATTACAGGCTATGGCTACACCTTC. Its protein product is CASSPITGYGYTF.

This clone is labeled as medium-sized. The rearrangement uses TRBV28 and TRBJ1-5, with 7 bases identical to TRBD1. CDR1 and CDR2 from the germline V gene are MDHEN and SYDVKM. This CDR3 comprises 14 residues. The J segment lost 3 bases and the V segment lost 6 bases, leaving 5 bases of the junction unmatched. CDR3 nucleotides: TGTGCCAGCAGATATACAGGGGACAATCAGCCCCAGCATTTT. This encodes CASRYTGDNQPQHF. The full variable domain, completed using reference TRBV28 and TRBJ1-5, is DVKVTQSSRYLVKRTGEKVFLECVQDMDHENMFWYRQDPGLGLRLIYFSYDVKMKEKGDIPEGYSVSREKKERFSLILESASTNQTSMYLCASRYTGDNQPQHFGDGTRLSIL.

The genes are TRBV6-5 and TRBJ1-2; 8 bases map to TRBD1. The CDR3 length is 14 residues. Trimming at V came to 8 bases and at J to 7 bases, leaving 12 bases not matched to a gene. Germline CDR1 MNHEY, CDR2 SVGAGI. The CDR3 sequence is CASRPDRASSGYTF. DNA for the CDR3: TGTGCCAGCCGACCGGACAGGGCTTCGAGTGGCTACACCTTC.

The chain couples TRBV28 to TRBJ2-7; tentatively, D is TRBD2 (6 bases). The CDR3 totals 15 residues. V was trimmed by 4 bases and J by 3 bases, leaving 16 bases between them. Germline V gene lookup returns CDR1 MDHEN and CDR2 SYDVKM. For the CDR3, the DNA is TGTGCCAGCAGTTACCCGGGACTGGGGTTCTACGAGCAGTACTTC. It codes for CASSYPGLGFYEQYF.

This chain joins TRBV14 and TRBJ1-5, with no clear D. The V gene lost 5 bases and the J gene lost 3 bases, with 8 bases spanning the gap. CDR3 length equals 13 residues. Germline values: CDR1 SGHDN, CDR2 FVKESK. CDR3 sequence: CASSAQLNQPQHF. CDR3 in DNA: TGTGCCAGCAGCGCACAGCTCAATCAGCCCCAGCATTTT.